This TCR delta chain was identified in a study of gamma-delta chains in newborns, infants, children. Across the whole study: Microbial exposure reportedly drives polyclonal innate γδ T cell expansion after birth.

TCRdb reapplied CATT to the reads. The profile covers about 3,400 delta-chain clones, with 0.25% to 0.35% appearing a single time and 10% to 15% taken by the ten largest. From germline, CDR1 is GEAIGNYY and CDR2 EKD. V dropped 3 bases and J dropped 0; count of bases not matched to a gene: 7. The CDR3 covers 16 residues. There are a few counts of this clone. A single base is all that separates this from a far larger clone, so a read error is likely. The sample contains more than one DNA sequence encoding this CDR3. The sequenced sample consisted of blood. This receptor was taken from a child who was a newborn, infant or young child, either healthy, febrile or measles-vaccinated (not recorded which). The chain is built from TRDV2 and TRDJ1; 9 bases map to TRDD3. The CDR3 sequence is CACDVLGDTYTDKLIF. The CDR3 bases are TGTGCCTGTGACGTACTGGGGGACACGTACACCGATAAACTCATCTTT.